Listed here is a single T cell receptor (beta chain). Its antigen is not known. This sample was taken from a study of cytomegalovirus exposure and HLA in healthy donors. Looking at the study overall: The Caucasian-associated ancestry cluster held 80% to 90% of roughly 400 genotyped donors. Whole-study results and caveats: The productive fraction for most TCR beta V segments was about 87% or about 30% in an earlier analysis. The HLA-A and HLA-B alleles of most subjects were reportedly predicted accurately from TCR beta sequences.

The germline V gene encodes CDR1 SNHLY and CDR2 FYNNEI. This CDR3 is built from 15 residues. Trimming removed 11 bases from V and 0 bases from J; junction bases left unmatched: 9. Amplification used 60 Vbeta primers and 13 Jbeta primers. Produced via immunoSEQ multiplex PCR; TCRdb's table is partial and in-frame only. The profile shows more than 130,000 clones, 80% of them singletons. The V call is TRBV2, the J call TRBJ2-7; the match to TRBD1 covers 11 bases. The sequenced sample was PBMCs. This clonotype was sampled from a man aged 25-45 years in good health and CMV-seronegative. The CDR3 spells CAGLAGTGGSYEQYF. CDR3 bases: TGTGCCGGCCTCGCTGGGACAGGGGGCTCCTACGAGCAGTACTTC. The whole variable domain, remainder taken from reference TRBV2 and TRBJ2-7, is EPEVTQTPSHQVTQMGQEVILRCVPISNHLYFYWYRQILGQKVEFLVSFYNNEISEKSEIFDDQFSVERPDGSNFTLKIRSTKLEDSAMYFCAGLAGTGGSYEQYFGPGTRLTVT.